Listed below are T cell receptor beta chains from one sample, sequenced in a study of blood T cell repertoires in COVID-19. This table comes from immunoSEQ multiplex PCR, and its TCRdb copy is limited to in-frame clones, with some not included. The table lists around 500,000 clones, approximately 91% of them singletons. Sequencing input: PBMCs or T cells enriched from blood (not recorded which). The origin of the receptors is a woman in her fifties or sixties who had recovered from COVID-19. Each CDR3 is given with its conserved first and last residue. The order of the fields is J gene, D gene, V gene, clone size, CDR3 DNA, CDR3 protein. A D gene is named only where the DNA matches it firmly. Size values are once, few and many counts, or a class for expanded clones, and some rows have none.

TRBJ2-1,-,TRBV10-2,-,TGCGCCAGCGTACGGAGCTCCTACAATGAGCAGTTCTTC,CASVRSSYNEQFF
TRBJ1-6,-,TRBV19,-,TGTGCCAGTACCCCCCGGCAGGGAAGTTCACCCCTCCACTTT,CASTPRQGSSPLHF
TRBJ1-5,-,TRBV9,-,TGTGCCAGCAGCCCCCAGGGTAATCAGCCCCAGCATTTT,CASSPQGNQPQHF
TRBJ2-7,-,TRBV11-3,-,TGTGCCAGCAGCTTACGGCTGGCCAGGGTCGACGAGCAGTACTTC,CASSLRLARVDEQYF
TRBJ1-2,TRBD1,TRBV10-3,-,TGTGCCATCAGTGAGTTGGGACAGGGGGTCGGTGGCTACACCTTC,CAISELGQGVGGYTF
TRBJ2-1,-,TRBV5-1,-,TGCGCCAGCAGCTTGGCAATCTCCTACAATGAGCAGTTCTTC,CASSLAISYNEQFF
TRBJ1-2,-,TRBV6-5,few,TGTGCCAGCAGTTACTCTTATCAGGGAACCTATGGCTACACCTTC,CASSYSYQGTYGYTF
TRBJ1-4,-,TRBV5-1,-,TGCGCCAGCAGCTGGTCGGTTGCAACTAATGAAAAACTGTTTTTT,CASSWSVATNEKLFF
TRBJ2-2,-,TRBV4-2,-,TGTGCCAGCAGCCCTCCGGGGTTGGCCGGGGAGCTGTTTTTT,CASSPPGLAGELFF
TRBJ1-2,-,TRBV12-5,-,TGTGCTAGTGGTACACATCAGGGAGGGGGCTACACCTTC,CASGTHQGGGYTF
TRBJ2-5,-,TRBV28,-,TGTGCCAGCACGGGGCAGGGAAAGGGGGAGGAGACCCAGTACTTC,CASTGQGKGEETQYF
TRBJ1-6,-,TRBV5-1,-,TGCGCCAGCAGCTGGGGGGGTATGGATTCACCCCTCCACTTT,CASSWGGMDSPLHF
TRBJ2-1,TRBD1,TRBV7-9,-,TGTGCCAGCAGCGCAGACAGGGCCTACAATGAGCAGTTCTTC,CASSADRAYNEQFF
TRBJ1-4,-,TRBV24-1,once,TGTGCCACCAGTGATCTGACAGGATTGGCAACTAATGAAAAACTGTTTTTT,CATSDLTGLATNEKLFF
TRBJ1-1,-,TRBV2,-,TGTGCCAGCACCTACTACCTAGCTCCTTTCTTT,CASTYYLAPFF
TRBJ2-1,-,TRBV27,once,TGTGCCAGCATCCGGTCGGCAGCCGAGGATTACAATGAGCAGTTCTTC,CASIRSAAEDYNEQFF
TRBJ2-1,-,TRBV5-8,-,TGTGCCAGCAGCCCGGGGTCGGCTAGACTCCATTCCTACAATGAGCAGTTCTTC,CASSPGSARLHSYNEQFF
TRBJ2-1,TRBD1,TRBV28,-,TGTGCCAGCAGACGGGACAGGGACAACAATGAGCAGTTCTTC,CASRRDRDNNEQFF
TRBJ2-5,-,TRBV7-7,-,TGTGCTAGCAGCTCCGGGGTCCTCCCTGAAGAGACCCAGTACTTC,CASSSGVLPEETQYF
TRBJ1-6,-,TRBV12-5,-,TGTGCTAGTGCCCCTGGACAGTATAATTCACCCCTCCACTTT,CASAPGQYNSPLHF
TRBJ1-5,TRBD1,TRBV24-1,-,TGTGCCACCAGTGGGGGACAGGGAGCTTATAGCAATCAGCCCCAGCATTTT,CATSGGQGAYSNQPQHF
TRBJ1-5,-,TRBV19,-,TGTGCCAGTCATAGGAGAGGGGGGGATAGCAATCAGCCCCAGCATTTT,CASHRRGGDSNQPQHF
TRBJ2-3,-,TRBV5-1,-,TGCGCCAGCGGCGAGGGGGGGGCCAAGTATTTT,CASGEGGAKYF
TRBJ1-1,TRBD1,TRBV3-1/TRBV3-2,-,TGTGCCAGCAGCCACGACAGGGCCCAAGCTTTCTTT,CASSHDRAQAFF
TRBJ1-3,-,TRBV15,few,TGTGCCACCAGCACTGGACTCTCTGGAAACACCATATATTTT,CATSTGLSGNTIYF
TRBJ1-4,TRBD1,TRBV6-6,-,TGTGCCAGCAAGGGGACCGGGACAGGGGGTGAAAAACTGTTTTTT,CASKGTGTGGEKLFF
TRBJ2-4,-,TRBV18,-,TGTGCCAGCTCACCACCGGGGCGAGCCAAAAACATTCAGTACTTC,CASSPPGRAKNIQYF
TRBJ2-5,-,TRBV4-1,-,TGCGCCAGCAGCCAAGAGGGGTACCAGGGAGAGACCCAGTACTTC,CASSQEGYQGETQYF
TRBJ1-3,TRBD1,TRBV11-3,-,TGTGCCAGCAGCTCCGACAGGGTCAACCCTGGAAACACCATATATTTT,CASSSDRVNPGNTIYF
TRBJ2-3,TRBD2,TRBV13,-,TGTGCCAGCAGCTCTAGCGGGGGGGCCTGGGGAGATACGCAGTATTTT,CASSSSGGAWGDTQYF
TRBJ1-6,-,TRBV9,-,TGTGCCAGCAGCGTCCTACCGGGAAGCTATAATTCACCCCTCCACTTT,CASSVLPGSYNSPLHF
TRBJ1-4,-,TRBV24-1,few,TGTGCCACCAGTGTCGGGGATTCAACTAATGAAAAACTGTTTTTT,CATSVGDSTNEKLFF